This T cell receptor beta chain was found in a study of T-cell reconstitution after alpha-beta-depleted transplantation in children. General observations from the study: Several hundred expanded graft clones reportedly were the source of alpha-beta T cells about two months after transplant.

This clonotype was seen ten or more times. Its specificity is not known. Deletions cut 5 bases from V and 1 base from J, with 11 bases between. From germline, CDR1 is DFQATT and CDR2 SNEGSKA (reference sequence). The CDR3 length is 13 residues. As it was prepared, the TCRbeta library received unique molecular identifiers. TCRdb re-called the PCR reads with MiXCR, one entry per CDR3 protein. The sample holds about 490,000 distinct CDR3 sequences, 10% to 13% seen once. V usage is TRBV20-1 and J usage is TRBJ2-5, with D unclear. Sequencing was performed on PBMCs, taken before TCRalphabeta/CD19-depleted stem cell transplant. This sequence originates from a child aged 2-15 years with inherited bone marrow failure, due to receive a stem cell transplant. CDR3 coding DNA: TGCAGTGCTCGTTTCAGTCGCCAAGAGACCCAGTACTTC. This encodes CSARFSRQETQYF.